These T cell receptor beta chains were read from a single sample in a study of shared clonotypes between healthy human individuals. The table came from immunoSEQ multiplex PCR; TCRdb's copy has only in-frame clones and leaves some out. The table records about 700,000 clones, approximately 79% of them present only once. The sequenced sample was memory CD4+ T cells sorted from blood. These receptors originate from a woman younger than 45 in good health. Each CDR3 is given with its conserved first and last residue. Each record gives: J gene, D gene, CDR3 length, V gene, clone size, CDR3 protein, CDR3 DNA. The D gene is left open where the match is weak. Some rows have no size entry. The others give once, few or many, or a class for an expanded clone.

j_gene: TRBJ2-1; d_gene: .; len: 15; v_gene: TRBV10-3; abundance: .; CDR3aa: CAISESFRGGNEQFF; CDR3nt: TGTGCCATCAGTGAGTCGTTTAGGGGCGGGAATGAGCAGTTCTTC
j_gene: TRBJ2-5; d_gene: .; len: 12; v_gene: TRBV10-3; abundance: .; CDR3aa: CAISESGETQYF; CDR3nt: TGTGCCATCAGTGAGTCTGGAGAGACCCAGTACTTC
j_gene: TRBJ1-5; d_gene: TRBD1; len: 14; v_gene: TRBV27; abundance: few; CDR3aa: CASSSDRGGQPQHF; CDR3nt: TGTGCCAGCAGTTCAGACAGGGGGGGTCAGCCCCAGCATTTT
j_gene: TRBJ1-1; d_gene: .; len: 13; v_gene: TRBV7-8; abundance: .; CDR3aa: CASSLLGDTEAFF; CDR3nt: TGTGCCAGCAGCTTGCTCGGAGACACTGAAGCTTTCTTT
j_gene: TRBJ1-3; d_gene: TRBD1; len: 15; v_gene: TRBV5-1; abundance: .; CDR3aa: CASSGQGNSGNTIYF; CDR3nt: TGCGCCAGCAGCGGACAGGGGAACTCTGGAAACACCATATATTTT
j_gene: TRBJ1-2; d_gene: .; len: 13; v_gene: TRBV10-3; abundance: .; CDR3aa: CAISGRTAKDYTF; CDR3nt: TGTGCCATCAGTGGTCGGACGGCCAAGGACTACACCTTC
j_gene: TRBJ2-2; d_gene: .; len: 14; v_gene: TRBV10-1; abundance: .; CDR3aa: CASSERRGTGELFF; CDR3nt: TGCGCCAGCAGTGAGAGGAGGGGCACCGGGGAGCTGTTTTTT
j_gene: TRBJ2-7; d_gene: .; len: 15; v_gene: TRBV5-4; abundance: .; CDR3aa: CASSLSAGPSYEQYF; CDR3nt: TGTGCCAGCAGCTTGTCGGCAGGGCCCTCCTACGAGCAGTACTTC
j_gene: TRBJ2-1; d_gene: TRBD2; len: 19; v_gene: TRBV4-2; abundance: once; CDR3aa: CASSQGSRLAGGRLGEQFF; CDR3nt: TGTGCCAGCAGCCAAGGTTCCCGACTAGCGGGAGGGCGCTTGGGGGAGCAGTTCTTC
j_gene: TRBJ2-1; d_gene: .; len: 13; v_gene: TRBV7-2; abundance: .; CDR3aa: CASRYGSYNEQFF; CDR3nt: TGTGCCAGCAGGTACGGGTCCTACAATGAGCAGTTCTTC
j_gene: TRBJ2-3; d_gene: .; len: 11; v_gene: TRBV28; abundance: .; CDR3aa: CASRLFGTQYF; CDR3nt: TGTGCCAGCAGGCTTTTCGGTACGCAGTATTTT
j_gene: TRBJ2-1; d_gene: TRBD2; len: 14; v_gene: TRBV5-4; abundance: once; CDR3aa: CASRYIAGGGEQFF; CDR3nt: TGTGCCAGCAGATATATAGCGGGAGGGGGAGAGCAGTTCTTC
j_gene: TRBJ2-1; d_gene: .; len: 15; v_gene: TRBV29-1; abundance: .; CDR3aa: CSVGTGDGASNEQFF; CDR3nt: TGCAGCGTTGGGACGGGAGATGGGGCTTCTAATGAGCAGTTCTTC
j_gene: TRBJ1-3; d_gene: TRBD1; len: 13; v_gene: TRBV28; abundance: .; CDR3aa: CASRDRAGNTIYF; CDR3nt: TGTGCCAGCAGGGACAGGGCAGGAAACACCATATATTTT
j_gene: TRBJ2-7; d_gene: TRBD2; len: 12; v_gene: TRBV2; abundance: .; CDR3aa: CASTLSGTSGSF; CDR3nt: TGTGCCAGCACACTCTCCGGGACTAGCGGGAGCTTC
j_gene: TRBJ1-2; d_gene: .; len: 12; v_gene: TRBV30; abundance: .; CDR3aa: CAWSVMGRGYTF; CDR3nt: TGTGCCTGGAGTGTAATGGGAAGGGGCTACACCTTC
j_gene: TRBJ1-2; d_gene: .; len: 14; v_gene: TRBV4-2; abundance: many; CDR3aa: CASSQVETNYGYTF; CDR3nt: TGTGCCAGCAGCCAAGTAGAGACTAACTATGGCTACACCTTC
j_gene: TRBJ1-1; d_gene: .; len: 14; v_gene: TRBV27; abundance: once; CDR3aa: CASRPRVESTEAFF; CDR3nt: TGTGCCAGCAGGCCCAGGGTTGAGAGCACTGAAGCTTTCTTT
j_gene: TRBJ2-1; d_gene: TRBD2; len: 14; v_gene: TRBV11-3; abundance: few; CDR3aa: CASSPGLAWNEQFF; CDR3nt: TGTGCCAGCAGCCCGGGACTAGCTTGGAATGAGCAGTTCTTC
j_gene: TRBJ1-2; d_gene: .; len: 14; v_gene: TRBV11-1; abundance: once; CDR3aa: CASSSRAANYGYTF; CDR3nt: TGTGCCAGCAGCTCCAGGGCGGCTAACTATGGCTACACCTTC
j_gene: TRBJ1-1; d_gene: .; len: 13; v_gene: TRBV18; abundance: .; CDR3aa: CASCSDRNTEAFF; CDR3nt: TGTGCCAGCTGTAGCGACAGGAACACTGAAGCTTTCTTT
j_gene: TRBJ1-1; d_gene: TRBD1; len: 16; v_gene: TRBV19; abundance: .; CDR3aa: CASSIVYRGRRTEAFF; CDR3nt: TGTGCCAGTAGTATAGTTTACAGGGGGCGTCGCACTGAAGCTTTCTTT
j_gene: TRBJ2-3; d_gene: .; len: 19; v_gene: TRBV7-8; abundance: .; CDR3aa: CASSLVGWNDALGVDTQYF; CDR3nt: TGTGCCAGCAGCTTAGTCGGTTGGAATGACGCGCTAGGGGTAGATACGCAGTATTTT
j_gene: TRBJ1-1; d_gene: .; len: 15; v_gene: TRBV5-1; abundance: .; CDR3aa: CASSPGHLMNTEAFF; CDR3nt: TGCGCCAGCAGCCCGGGACACCTTATGAACACTGAAGCTTTCTTT
j_gene: TRBJ2-7; d_gene: TRBD2; len: 16; v_gene: TRBV6-1; abundance: few; CDR3aa: CASSEAEGAGGDEQYF; CDR3nt: TGTGCCAGCAGTGAAGCGGAGGGGGCGGGAGGGGACGAGCAGTACTTC
j_gene: TRBJ2-3; d_gene: .; len: 12; v_gene: TRBV25-1; abundance: many; CDR3aa: CASSEEADTQYF; CDR3nt: TGTGCCAGCAGTGAAGAAGCAGATACGCAGTATTTT
j_gene: TRBJ1-1; d_gene: TRBD1; len: 15; v_gene: TRBV2; abundance: .; CDR3aa: CASRGTGILNTEAFF; CDR3nt: TGTGCCAGCAGGGGGACAGGGATATTGAACACTGAAGCTTTCTTT
j_gene: TRBJ2-1; d_gene: .; len: 14; v_gene: TRBV7-9; abundance: .; CDR3aa: CASSSGQFYNEQFF; CDR3nt: TGTGCCAGCAGCTCCGGACAGTTTTACAATGAGCAGTTCTTC
j_gene: TRBJ2-3; d_gene: .; len: 15; v_gene: TRBV27; abundance: .; CDR3aa: CASSLQGLGTDTQYF; CDR3nt: TGTGCCAGCAGCCTCCAGGGACTCGGCACAGATACGCAGTATTTT
j_gene: TRBJ2-5; d_gene: TRBD2; len: 16; v_gene: TRBV5-1; abundance: .; CDR3aa: CASSSGLAGEQETQYF; CDR3nt: TGCGCCAGCAGCTCGGGACTAGCGGGAGAGCAAGAGACCCAGTACTTC
j_gene: TRBJ2-1; d_gene: .; len: 11; v_gene: TRBV29-1; abundance: .; CDR3aa: CSVGSYNEQFF; CDR3nt: TGCAGCGTTGGATCTTACAATGAGCAGTTCTTC
j_gene: TRBJ2-7; d_gene: .; len: 14; v_gene: TRBV7-2; abundance: few; CDR3aa: CASSTGDSYYEQYF; CDR3nt: TGTGCCAGCAGCACGGGGGACAGCTACTACGAGCAGTACTTC
j_gene: TRBJ2-1; d_gene: TRBD2; len: 14; v_gene: TRBV7-9; abundance: .; CDR3aa: CALAGDPTYNEQFF; CDR3nt: TGTGCGCTAGCGGGAGACCCAACGTACAATGAGCAGTTCTTC
j_gene: TRBJ2-5; d_gene: .; len: 12; v_gene: TRBV11-2; abundance: .; CDR3aa: CASSLFGETQYF; CDR3nt: TGTGCCAGCAGCTTATTCGGTGAGACCCAGTACTTC
j_gene: TRBJ2-7; d_gene: .; len: 15; v_gene: TRBV7-2; abundance: .; CDR3aa: CASSLEFGKTYEQYF; CDR3nt: TGTGCCAGCAGCTTAGAATTCGGCAAGACCTACGAGCAGTACTTC
j_gene: TRBJ2-5; d_gene: .; len: 12; v_gene: TRBV7-9; abundance: few; CDR3aa: CASSREEETQYF; CDR3nt: TGTGCCAGCAGCAGGGAGGAAGAGACCCAGTACTTC
j_gene: TRBJ1-5; d_gene: .; len: 15; v_gene: TRBV7-8; abundance: .; CDR3aa: CASSLSLGVNQPQHF; CDR3nt: TGTGCCAGCAGCTTAAGCTTAGGGGTTAATCAGCCCCAGCATTTT
j_gene: TRBJ1-2; d_gene: .; len: 15; v_gene: TRBV6-5; abundance: .; CDR3aa: CASSSPRAADYGYTF; CDR3nt: TGTGCCAGCAGTTCACCCAGGGCTGCTGACTATGGCTACACCTTC
j_gene: TRBJ2-1; d_gene: .; len: 11; v_gene: TRBV7-9; abundance: .; CDR3aa: CASSLYKGSFF; CDR3nt: TGTGCCAGCAGCTTATATAAGGGATCCTTCTTC
j_gene: TRBJ2-2; d_gene: .; len: 14; v_gene: TRBV6-1; abundance: few; CDR3aa: CAGHGGRATGELFF; CDR3nt: TGTGCCGGTCATGGGGGTCGTGCCACCGGGGAGCTGTTTTTT
j_gene: TRBJ2-2; d_gene: .; len: 15; v_gene: TRBV5-4; abundance: .; CDR3aa: CASSLGAGSTGELFF; CDR3nt: TGTGCCAGCAGCTTGGGCGCGGGATCCACCGGGGAGCTGTTTTTT
j_gene: TRBJ2-1; d_gene: .; len: 13; v_gene: TRBV5-1; abundance: .; CDR3aa: CASSRLTYNEQFF; CDR3nt: TGCGCCAGCAGCCGATTGACCTACAATGAGCAGTTCTTC
j_gene: TRBJ2-5; d_gene: TRBD2; len: 18; v_gene: TRBV4-1; abundance: many; CDR3aa: CASSDPGGTSGSGETQYF; CDR3nt: TGCGCCAGCAGCGATCCTGGTGGGACTAGCGGGAGTGGGGAGACCCAGTACTTC
j_gene: TRBJ2-2; d_gene: .; len: 11; v_gene: TRBV6-5; abundance: once; CDR3aa: CASSPTGELFF; CDR3nt: TGTGCCAGCAGTCCCACCGGGGAGCTGTTTTTT
j_gene: TRBJ1-6; d_gene: .; len: 13; v_gene: TRBV9; abundance: many; CDR3aa: CASRGGSGSPLHF; CDR3nt: TGTGCCAGCAGGGGGGGCAGTGGATCACCCCTCCACTTT
j_gene: TRBJ2-2; d_gene: TRBD2; len: 16; v_gene: TRBV7-3; abundance: .; CDR3aa: CASSSARAGGIGELFF; CDR3nt: TGTGCCAGCAGCTCCGCCCGGGCGGGAGGGATCGGGGAGCTGTTTTTT
j_gene: TRBJ1-2; d_gene: .; len: 13; v_gene: TRBV28; abundance: .; CDR3aa: CASRAPGLRGYTF; CDR3nt: TGTGCCAGCAGAGCCCCGGGACTTCGTGGCTACACCTTC
j_gene: TRBJ1-1; d_gene: .; len: 14; v_gene: TRBV18; abundance: .; CDR3aa: CASSTNTPNTEAFF; CDR3nt: TGTGCCAGCTCAACTAATACACCGAACACTGAAGCTTTCTTT
j_gene: TRBJ1-5; d_gene: .; len: 16; v_gene: TRBV19; abundance: .; CDR3aa: CASSPSVSGAAQPQHF; CDR3nt: TGTGCCAGTAGTCCCAGTGTTTCCGGGGCCGCGCAGCCCCAGCATTTT
j_gene: TRBJ2-3; d_gene: .; len: 14; v_gene: TRBV2; abundance: .; CDR3aa: CASTSFRSTDTQYF; CDR3nt: TGTGCCAGCACTAGCTTTCGGAGCACAGATACGCAGTATTTT
j_gene: TRBJ2-2; d_gene: TRBD2; len: 17; v_gene: TRBV7-9; abundance: .; CDR3aa: CASSLGLAGGLTGELFF; CDR3nt: TGTGCCAGCAGCTTAGGGCTAGCGGGAGGCCTCACCGGGGAGCTGTTTTTT
j_gene: TRBJ2-2; d_gene: TRBD2; len: 16; v_gene: TRBV4-1; abundance: .; CDR3aa: CASSQDNSGKTGELFF; CDR3nt: TGCGCCAGCAGCCAAGATAATAGCGGGAAGACCGGGGAGCTGTTTTTT
j_gene: TRBJ2-7; d_gene: TRBD1; len: 16; v_gene: TRBV6-1; abundance: .; CDR3aa: CASSEGVGQGAGEQYF; CDR3nt: TGTGCCAGCAGTGAAGGGGTGGGACAGGGGGCAGGCGAGCAGTACTTC
j_gene: TRBJ2-2; d_gene: .; len: 16; v_gene: TRBV5-1; abundance: .; CDR3aa: CASSPSATSNTGELFF; CDR3nt: TGCGCCAGCAGCCCATCGGCTACATCTAACACCGGGGAGCTGTTTTTT
j_gene: TRBJ1-1; d_gene: TRBD1; len: 16; v_gene: TRBV18; abundance: .; CDR3aa: CASSPLSGTGDTEAFF; CDR3nt: TGTGCCAGCTCACCACTGTCCGGGACAGGGGACACTGAAGCTTTCTTT
j_gene: TRBJ1-2; d_gene: .; len: 15; v_gene: TRBV6-6; abundance: once; CDR3aa: CASHPQGRANYGYTF; CDR3nt: TGTGCCAGCCACCCTCAAGGCAGAGCCAACTATGGCTACACCTTC
j_gene: TRBJ2-7; d_gene: TRBD1; len: 14; v_gene: TRBV6-5; abundance: .; CDR3aa: CASRADRGLYEQYF; CDR3nt: TGTGCCAGCAGGGCGGACAGGGGGCTTTACGAGCAGTACTTC